This entry lists 29 T cell receptor beta chains sequenced from one sample in a study of T cells in Graves' hyperthyroidism and ophthalmopathy. Amplification targeted TCR beta CDR3 regions from RNA transcripts. The TCR CDR3 first-round RT-PCR relied on the HTBI primer set. TCRdb ran MiXCR on the multiplex PCR reads and lists one entry per CDR3 protein. The sample yields fewer than 250,000 distinct CDR3 sequences, around 25% seen once. Sequencing input: blood. Receptors originate from a woman in her forties with Graves' ophthalmopathy.

This clonotype has at least ten counts. The chain has TRBV6-4 and TRBJ2-3; 11 positions agree with TRBD1. The CDR3 loop spans 17 amino acids. Unmatched junction bases numbered 14, after V lost 5 bases and J lost 7 bases. The V gene's germline CDR1 is MRHNA and CDR2 SNTAGT. CDR3 nucleotides: TGTGCCAGCAGTCACCCAGGGGGACAGGGGGTCGAATATACGCAGTATTTT. This translates into CASSHPGGQGVEYTQYF.

In this sample, this clonotype turned up many times. The chain employs TRBV20-1 and TRBJ1-5; the match to TRBD1 covers 7 bases. J was trimmed by 5 bases and V by 5 bases; bases with no gene match: 12. The CDR3 contains 15 residues. Germline CDR1 and CDR2: DFQATT and SNEGSKA (reference sequence). The CDR3 DNA reads as TGCAGTGCTCAGAGATCCGGGACAGCAGATCAGCCCCAGCATTTT. Translation: CSAQRSGTADQPQHF.

The table lists this clonotype with many counts. The V gene is TRBV28, the J gene TRBJ1-5, with 7 bases lining up with TRBD1. J lost 6 bases, V lost 6 bases, and 5 bases had no gene match. The CDR3 extends over 13 amino acids. CDR1 is MDHEN, CDR2 SYDVKM, per germline. CDR3 amino acids: CASRSNRGQPQHF. DNA of the CDR3: TGTGCCAGCAGGTCGAACAGGGGTCAGCCCCAGCATTTT.

This sequence joins TRBV11-2 and TRBJ2-7, with 8 bases identical to TRBD2. This CDR3 region has 13 residues. J lost 6 bases, V lost 3 bases, and 4 bases had no gene match. In germline, CDR1 is SGHAT, CDR2 FQNNGV. For the CDR3, the DNA is TGTGCCAGCAGCTTCTCAGGACTAGCCGAGCAGTACTTC. Translating gives CASSFSGLAEQYF.

The chain carries TRBV6-1 and TRBJ2-2, with D perhaps matching TRBD1 (5 bases). Trimming cost V 1 base and J 1 base, with 7 bases left between them. CDR3 size: 15 residues. From germline, CDR1 is MNHNS and CDR2 SASEGT. Here the CDR3 DNA reads TGTGCCAGCAGTGAAGGGACACAGAACACCGGGGAGCTGTTTTTT. Translation gives CASSEGTQNTGELFF.

The rearrangement links TRBV20-1 to TRBJ2-7, with 9 bases identical to TRBD1. There are 15 residues in the CDR3. Per germline, CDR1 DFQATT and CDR2 SNEGSKA (reference sequence). With V trimmed by 3 bases and J by 4 bases, 10 bases remained unmatched. CDR3 bases: TGCAGTGCTAGTCACACCCGACAGGGGGGATACGAGCAGTACTTC. It specifies CSASHTRQGGYEQYF.

This chain links TRBV2 with TRBJ2-4; a possible D gene is TRBD2 (6 bases). The CDR3 is 15 residues long. From germline, CDR1 is SNHLY and CDR2 FYNNEI. The germline V and J ends were trimmed by 9 bases and 8 bases, with 23 bases remaining between them. The CDR3 loop reads CASPPPEGRRDIQYF. CDR3 DNA sequence: TGTGCCAGTCCCCCGCCTGAAGGGAGGAGAGACATTCAGTACTTC.

This clonotype showed up many times. The CDR3 loop is CASSPDRGRVPTNTGELFF. CDR3 DNA: TGTGCCAGCAGTCCAGACAGGGGGCGCGTTCCCACGAACACCGGGGAGCTGTTTTTT. The chain employs TRBV27 and TRBJ2-2; 10 bases agree with TRBD1. CDR1 and CDR2 from the germline V gene are MNHEY and SMNVEV (reference sequence). J gave up 0 bases and V 5 bases, and 12 bases lay outside the gene matches. The CDR3 extends over 19 amino acids.

At least ten counts were recorded for this clonotype. The chain couples TRBV30 to TRBJ2-5; tentatively, D is TRBD1 or TRBD2 (5 bases each). The CDR3 runs 13 residues. V lost 3 bases and J 2 bases, leaving 10 bases between the germline ends. CDR1 and CDR2 from the germline V gene are GTSNPN and SVGIG (reference sequence). The CDR3 bases are TGTGCCTGGAGCGGGGCAGTTCAAGAGACCCAGTACTTC. It encodes CAWSGAVQETQYF.

This clonotype has ten or more counts. The J gene is TRBJ2-7, the V gene TRBV19; tentatively, D is TRBD1 (5 bases). The germline V gene encodes CDR1 LNHDA and CDR2 SQIVND (reference sequence). The germline V and J ends were trimmed by 10 bases and 5 bases, with 18 bases remaining between them. This CDR3 is 13 amino acids long. Written as DNA, the CDR3 is TGTGCCACCGCCATAGGGGATCCGAACGAGCAGTACTTC. Residues: CATAIGDPNEQYF.

This clonotype occurred many times. The genes are TRBV5-1 and TRBJ2-7, with D tentatively TRBD2 (6 bases). This CDR3 region has 12 residues. CDR1 is SGHRS and CDR2 is YFSETQ in the germline V gene. Trimming pared 5 bases from V and 5 bases from J, leaving 11 bases between. The CDR3 loop is CASRAGSHEQYF. CDR3 DNA sequence: TGCGCCAGCAGGGCCGGGAGCCACGAGCAGTACTTC.

The rearrangement links TRBV5-6 to TRBJ2-2; 7 bases align to TRBD1. The CDR3 is 17 amino acids. The V gene end was trimmed by 0 bases and the J gene end by 0 bases; junction bases not matched to a gene: 5. Germline CDR1 and CDR2: SGHDT and YYEEEE. CDR3 protein: CASSLDRGRANTGELFF. Written as DNA, the CDR3 is TGTGCCAGCAGCTTGGACAGGGGAAGAGCGAACACCGGGGAGCTGTTTTTT.

This clonotype was seen ten or more times. This chain's CDR3 is CASSSSGRDEQYF. The CDR3 DNA sequence: TGTGCCAGCAGCTCTAGCGGGAGGGACGAGCAGTACTTC. The gene calls are TRBV7-6 and TRBJ2-7; 12 positions match TRBD2. Germline-derived CDR1 and CDR2 are SGHVS and FNYEAQ. CDR3 length equals 13 residues. After removal of 4 bases from V and 5 bases from J, the junction contained 0 bases not matched to a gene.

The chain uses TRBV30 and TRBJ1-5; a weak D match, TRBD1 (5 bases). CDR3 length: 15 amino acids. Germline V CDR1 and CDR2: GTSNPN, SVGIG (reference sequence). V was shortened by 1 base and J by 4 bases, with 14 bases between the two germline ends. CDR3 in amino acids: CAWSGGIRDNQPQHF. DNA of the CDR3: TGTGCCTGGAGTGGTGGCATCAGGGATAATCAGCCCCAGCATTTT.

At least ten counts were recorded for this clonotype. The V gene is TRBV29-1, the J gene TRBJ2-5; 7 nucleotides align to TRBD1. The CDR3 is 12 amino acids. The J segment lost 4 bases and the V segment lost 4 bases, leaving 3 bases of the junction unmatched. CDR1 SQVTM and CDR2 ANQGSEA come from the germline V gene. CDR3 in amino acids: CSVVTGLETQYF. DNA for the CDR3: TGCAGCGTTGTGACAGGGCTAGAGACCCAGTACTTC.

The genes are TRBV28 and TRBJ2-5; D remains unclear. CDR1 is MDHEN, CDR2 SYDVKM, per germline. The CDR3 is 14 residues long. The germline V and J ends were trimmed by 3 bases and 0 bases, with 8 bases remaining between them. The CDR3 loop is CASSFLTDQETQYF. In DNA form, the CDR3 reads TGTGCCAGCAGTTTTCTTACAGACCAAGAGACCCAGTACTTC.

This clonotype was observed at least ten times. This chain joins TRBV29-1 and TRBJ1-3; D possibly corresponds to TRBD1 (5 bases). The CDR3 runs 12 residues. The V gene lost 7 bases and the J gene lost 1 base, with 8 bases spanning the gap. CDR1 and CDR2 from the germline V gene are SQVTM and ANQGSEA. CDR3 sequence: CSGGESGNTIYF. CDR3 bases: TGCAGCGGGGGGGAGTCTGGAAACACCATATATTTT.

This clonotype was observed at least ten times. CDR3 in amino acids: CSVAGGETQYF. The CDR3 DNA reads TGCAGCGTTGCTGGTGGGGAGACCCAGTACTTC. This rearrangement joins TRBV29-1 to TRBJ2-5; D is unclear. V shed 4 bases and J shed 5 bases, with 8 bases lying between them. The CDR3 has 11 residues. From germline, CDR1 is SQVTM and CDR2 ANQGSEA.

This clonotype was recorded at least ten times. The chain recombines TRBV6-1 with TRBJ1-1; D is uncertain. The CDR3 spans 14 residues. Germline V gene data show CDR1 as MNHNS and CDR2 as SASEGT. Trimming cost V 6 bases and J 1 base, with 12 bases left between them. The CDR3 DNA reads as TGTGCCAGCAGCCCGGTCTGGGGGAACACTGAAGCTTTCTTT. It yields the protein CASSPVWGNTEAFF.

This clonotype occurred many times. The V call is TRBV6-2 or TRBV6-3, the J call TRBJ1-1; D unresolved. The CDR3 sequence is 12 residues long. Germline loops: CDR1 MNHEY, CDR2 SVGEGT. The V end was cut by 8 bases, the J end by 4 bases, with 11 bases between. CDR3 amino acids: CASRRIGTEAFF. The DNA of the CDR3 is TGTGCCAGCCGGCGAATCGGCACTGAAGCTTTCTTT.

V gene TRBV18 combines with J gene TRBJ2-7; D not resolved. Per the germline V gene, CDR1 is KGHSH and CDR2 is LQKENI. V gave up 1 base and J gave up 0 bases, with 7 bases separating them. CDR3 length: 14 amino acids. DNA of the CDR3: TGTGCCAGCTCACCACGGCCATGCTCCTACGAGCAGTACTTC. Its protein is CASSPRPCSYEQYF.

The V and J genes are TRBV7-6 and TRBJ1-1; a weak D match, TRBD1 (6 bases). V lost 1 base, J lost 6 bases, and 12 bases lay in between. Germline CDR1 reads SGHVS; CDR2 reads FNYEAQ. CDR3 length: 14 residues. Here the CDR3 DNA reads TGTGCCAGCAGCTTAGACCGGGACATTCCTGAAGCTTTCTTT. Its translation is CASSLDRDIPEAFF.

V and J are TRBV28 and TRBJ2-7; D perhaps matches TRBD1 (5 bases). This CDR3 spans 14 amino acids. Germline CDR1 is MDHEN and CDR2 is SYDVKM. With 2 bases removed from V and 3 bases from J, the gap between germline ends came to 11 bases. The chain's CDR3 is CASSLLPGNYEQYF. The CDR3 DNA reads TGTGCCAGCAGTTTACTTCCAGGGAACTACGAGCAGTACTTC.

This clonotype was detected only a few times. The chain combines TRBV28 with TRBJ2-7; D gene uncertain. V was trimmed by 5 bases and J by 2 bases, leaving 16 bases between them. The CDR3 sequence is 15 residues long. The germline V gene encodes CDR1 MDHEN and CDR2 SYDVKM. In DNA, the CDR3 is TGTGCCAGCAGTCCCTCACTGTCTGGTGCCTACGAGCAGTACTTC. It is translated as CASSPSLSGAYEQYF.

Ten or more counts support this clonotype. This chain connects TRBV20-1 to TRBJ1-1; D perhaps matches TRBD1 (5 bases). V was trimmed by 4 bases and J by 6 bases, leaving 15 bases between them. Looked up from germline, CDR1 is DFQATT and CDR2 is SNEGSKA (reference sequence). The CDR3 is 13 residues long. The CDR3 sequence: CSATGGRFSEAFF. CDR3 DNA sequence: TGCAGTGCTACCGGGGGGAGGTTCTCTGAAGCTTTCTTT.

At least ten counts were recorded for this clonotype. The V and J genes are TRBV19 and TRBJ1-1; a possible D gene is TRBD1 (6 bases). V lost 1 base, J lost 0 bases, and 12 bases lay in between. CDR1 is LNHDA and CDR2 is SQIVND in the germline V gene (reference sequence). CDR3 size: 16 residues. CDR3 protein: CASSIGLQGLNTEAFF. CDR3 DNA: TGTGCCAGTAGTATAGGTCTACAGGGTCTGAACACTGAAGCTTTCTTT.

This clonotype has more than one count but fewer than ten. The chain joins TRBV28 to TRBJ2-7; TRBD1 aligns across 7 bases. The CDR3 totals 12 residues. V lost 5 bases, J lost 6 bases, and 4 bases stayed unmatched. In germline, CDR1 is MDHEN, CDR2 SYDVKM. The CDR3 region is CASSAQGFEQYF. The CDR3 nucleotides are TGTGCCAGCAGTGCACAGGGGTTCGAGCAGTACTTC. The full variable domain, its missing parts supplied by reference TRBV28 and TRBJ2-7, is DVKVTQSSRYLVKRTGEKVFLECVQDMDHENMFWYRQDPGLGLRLIYFSYDVKMKEKGDIPEGYSVSREKKERFSLILESASTNQTSMYLCASSAQGFEQYFGPGTRLTVT.

This clonotype was observed at least ten times. J is TRBJ1-1 and V is TRBV6-1; TRBD1 agrees at 9 bases. The CDR3 loop spans 15 amino acids. Germline loops: CDR1 MNHNS, CDR2 SASEGT. J lost 0 bases, V lost 4 bases, and 3 bases had no gene match. The CDR3 DNA sequence: TGTGCCAGCAGTGGGGGGACAGGGATGAACACTGAAGCTTTCTTT. Protein sequence: CASSGGTGMNTEAFF.

This clonotype was detected many times. The chain recombines TRBV12-3 or TRBV12-4 with TRBJ2-4; perhaps D is TRBD1 or TRBD2 (5 bases each). The CDR3 totals 16 residues. Between the trimmed V and J ends, which lost 3 bases and 1 base, there was a span of 13 bases. CDR3 sequence reads: CASSFGGDVAKNIQYF. DNA for the CDR3: TGTGCCAGCAGTTTTGGGGGTGATGTGGCCAAAAACATTCAGTACTTC.